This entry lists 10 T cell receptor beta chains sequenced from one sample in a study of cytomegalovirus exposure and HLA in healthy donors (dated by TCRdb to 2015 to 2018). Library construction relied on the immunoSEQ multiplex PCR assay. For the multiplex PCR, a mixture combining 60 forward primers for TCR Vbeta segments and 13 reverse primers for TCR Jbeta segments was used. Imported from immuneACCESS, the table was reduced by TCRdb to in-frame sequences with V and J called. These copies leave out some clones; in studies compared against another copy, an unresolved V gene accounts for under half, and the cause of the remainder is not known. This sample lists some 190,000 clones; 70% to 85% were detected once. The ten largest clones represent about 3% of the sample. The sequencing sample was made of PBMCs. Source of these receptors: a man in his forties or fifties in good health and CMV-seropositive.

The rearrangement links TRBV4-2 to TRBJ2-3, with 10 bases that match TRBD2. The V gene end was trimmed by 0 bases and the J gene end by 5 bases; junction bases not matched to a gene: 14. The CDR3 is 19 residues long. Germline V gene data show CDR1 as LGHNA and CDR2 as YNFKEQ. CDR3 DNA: TGTGCCAGCAGCCAAGATGCTAGCGGGAGAGGGGGGTCAATAGATACGCAGTATTTT. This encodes CASSQDASGRGGSIDTQYF.

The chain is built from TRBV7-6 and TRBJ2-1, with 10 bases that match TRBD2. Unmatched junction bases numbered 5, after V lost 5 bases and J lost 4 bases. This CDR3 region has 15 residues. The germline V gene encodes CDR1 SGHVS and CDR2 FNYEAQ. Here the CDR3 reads CASSTLAGVYNEQFF. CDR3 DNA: TGTGCCAGCAGCACTCTAGCGGGAGTTTACAATGAGCAGTTCTTC.

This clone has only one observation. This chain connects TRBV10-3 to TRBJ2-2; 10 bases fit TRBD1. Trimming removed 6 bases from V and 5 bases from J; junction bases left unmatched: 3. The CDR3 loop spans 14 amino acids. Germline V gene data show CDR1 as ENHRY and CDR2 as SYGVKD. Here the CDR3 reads CAIRRQGATGELFF. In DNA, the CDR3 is TGTGCCATCAGGAGACAGGGGGCAACCGGGGAGCTGTTTTTT.

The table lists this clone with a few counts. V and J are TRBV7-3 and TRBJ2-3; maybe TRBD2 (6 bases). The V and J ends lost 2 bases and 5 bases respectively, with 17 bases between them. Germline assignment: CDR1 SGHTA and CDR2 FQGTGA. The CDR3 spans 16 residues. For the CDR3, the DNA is TGTGCCAGCAGCTTAGGGTGGGAGGAGAGAGAAGATACGCAGTATTTT. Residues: CASSLGWEEREDTQYF.

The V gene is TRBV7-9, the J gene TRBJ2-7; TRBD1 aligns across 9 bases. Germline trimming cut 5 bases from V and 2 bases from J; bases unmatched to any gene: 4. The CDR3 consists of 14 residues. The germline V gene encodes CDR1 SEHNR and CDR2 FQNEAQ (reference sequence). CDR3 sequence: CASSRDRATYEQYF. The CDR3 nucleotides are TGTGCCAGCAGCAGGGACAGGGCCACCTACGAGCAGTACTTC.

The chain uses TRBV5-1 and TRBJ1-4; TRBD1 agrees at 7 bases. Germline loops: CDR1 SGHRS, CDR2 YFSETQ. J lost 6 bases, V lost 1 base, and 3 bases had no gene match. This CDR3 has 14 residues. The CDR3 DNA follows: TGCGCCAGCAGCTTGTCAGGGGGTTATGAAAAACTGTTTTTT. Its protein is CASSLSGGYEKLFF.

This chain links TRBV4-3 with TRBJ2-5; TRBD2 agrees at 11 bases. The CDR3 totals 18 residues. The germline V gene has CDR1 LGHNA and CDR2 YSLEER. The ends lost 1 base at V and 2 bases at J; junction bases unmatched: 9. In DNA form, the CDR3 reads TGCGCCAGCAGCCAAGGTTTGGGGGGACTAGCGGATCAAGAGACCCAGTACTTC. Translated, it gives CASSQGLGGLADQETQYF.

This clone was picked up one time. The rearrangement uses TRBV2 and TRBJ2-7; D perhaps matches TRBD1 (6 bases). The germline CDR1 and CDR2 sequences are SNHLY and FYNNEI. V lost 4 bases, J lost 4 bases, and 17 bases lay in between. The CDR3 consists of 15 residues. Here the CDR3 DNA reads TGTGCCAGCAGTGTAGGGTCCCAGGGGATATACGAGCAGTACTTC. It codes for CASSVGSQGIYEQYF.

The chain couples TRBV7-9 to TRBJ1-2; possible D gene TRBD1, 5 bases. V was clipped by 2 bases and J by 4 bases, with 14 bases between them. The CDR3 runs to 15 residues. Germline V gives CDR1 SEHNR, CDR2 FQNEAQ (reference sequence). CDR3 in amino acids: CASSLKGLKVYGYTF. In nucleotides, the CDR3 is TGTGCCAGCAGCTTAAAGGGGCTCAAGGTCTATGGCTACACCTTC.

The CDR3 here is CASSWSGLAEKLFF. The CDR3 DNA sequence: TGTGCCAGCAGTTGGTCAGGGTTGGCTGAAAAACTGTTTTTT. The chain combines TRBV2 with TRBJ1-4, with a possible D match to TRBD1 (5 bases). Between the trimmed V and J ends, which lost 5 bases and 7 bases, there was a span of 14 bases. CDR3 length: 14 residues. From germline, CDR1 is SNHLY and CDR2 FYNNEI.